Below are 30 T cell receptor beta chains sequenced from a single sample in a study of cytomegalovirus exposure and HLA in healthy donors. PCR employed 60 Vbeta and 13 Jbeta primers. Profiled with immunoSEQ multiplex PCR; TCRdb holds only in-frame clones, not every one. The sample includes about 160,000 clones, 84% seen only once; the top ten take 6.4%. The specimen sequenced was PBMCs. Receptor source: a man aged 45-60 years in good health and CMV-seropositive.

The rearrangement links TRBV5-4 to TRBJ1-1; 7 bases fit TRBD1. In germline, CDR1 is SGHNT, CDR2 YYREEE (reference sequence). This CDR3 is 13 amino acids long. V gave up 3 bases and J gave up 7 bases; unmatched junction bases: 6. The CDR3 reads CASSSGQRVEAFF. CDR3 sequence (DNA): TGTGCCAGCAGCTCGGGACAGAGGGTTGAAGCTTTCTTT.

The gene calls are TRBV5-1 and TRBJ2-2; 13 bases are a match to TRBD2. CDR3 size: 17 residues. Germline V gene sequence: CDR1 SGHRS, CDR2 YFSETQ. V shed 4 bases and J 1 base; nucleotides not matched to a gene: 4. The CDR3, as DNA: TGCGCCAGCAGCCAGAGACTAGCGGGAGGGAACACCGGGGAGCTGTTTTTT. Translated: CASSQRLAGGNTGELFF.

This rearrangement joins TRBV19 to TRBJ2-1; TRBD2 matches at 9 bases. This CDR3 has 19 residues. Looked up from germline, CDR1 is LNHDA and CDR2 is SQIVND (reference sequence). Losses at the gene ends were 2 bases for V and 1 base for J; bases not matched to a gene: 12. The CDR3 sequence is CASSISLAGTLKSYNEQFF. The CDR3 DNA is TGTGCCAGTAGTATAAGTCTAGCGGGGACCCTGAAGTCCTACAATGAGCAGTTCTTC.

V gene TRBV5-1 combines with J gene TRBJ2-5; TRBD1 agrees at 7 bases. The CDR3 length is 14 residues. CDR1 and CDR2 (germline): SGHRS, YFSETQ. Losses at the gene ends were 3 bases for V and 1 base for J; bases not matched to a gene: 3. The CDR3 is CASSSGQTQETQYF. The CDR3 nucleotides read TGCGCCAGCAGCTCGGGACAGACCCAAGAGACCCAGTACTTC. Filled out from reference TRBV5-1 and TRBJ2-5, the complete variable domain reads KAGVTQTPRYLIKTRGQQVTLSCSPISGHRSVSWYQQTPGQGLQFLFEYFSETQRNKGNFPGRFSGRQFSNSRSEMNVSTLELGDSALYLCASSSGQTQETQYFGPGTRLLVL.

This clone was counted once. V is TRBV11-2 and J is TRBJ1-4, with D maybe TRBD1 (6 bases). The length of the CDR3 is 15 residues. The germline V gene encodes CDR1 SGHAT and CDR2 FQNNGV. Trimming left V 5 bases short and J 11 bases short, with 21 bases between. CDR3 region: CASSPQGSYPGKLFF. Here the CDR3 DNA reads TGTGCCAGCAGCCCACAGGGATCTTACCCAGGGAAACTGTTTTTT.

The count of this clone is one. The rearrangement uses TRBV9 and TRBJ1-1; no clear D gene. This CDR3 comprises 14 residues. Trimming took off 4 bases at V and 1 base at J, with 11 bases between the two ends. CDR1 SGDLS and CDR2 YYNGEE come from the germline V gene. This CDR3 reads CASSSEVGNTEAFF. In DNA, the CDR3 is TGTGCCAGCAGCTCCGAGGTGGGGAACACTGAAGCTTTCTTT.

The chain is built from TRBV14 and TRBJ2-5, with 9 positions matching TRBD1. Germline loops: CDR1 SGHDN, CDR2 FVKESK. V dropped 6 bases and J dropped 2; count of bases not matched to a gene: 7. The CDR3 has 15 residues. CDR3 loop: CASRSGTGSQETQYF. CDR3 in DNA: TGTGCCAGCAGGTCCGGGACAGGGTCACAAGAGACCCAGTACTTC.

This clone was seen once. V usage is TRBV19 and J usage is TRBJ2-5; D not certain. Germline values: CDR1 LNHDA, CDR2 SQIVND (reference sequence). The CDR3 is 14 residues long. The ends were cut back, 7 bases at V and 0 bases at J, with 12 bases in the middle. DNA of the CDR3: TGTGCCAGTAACCCACGGCGGAACCAAGAGACCCAGTACTTC. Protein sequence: CASNPRRNQETQYF.

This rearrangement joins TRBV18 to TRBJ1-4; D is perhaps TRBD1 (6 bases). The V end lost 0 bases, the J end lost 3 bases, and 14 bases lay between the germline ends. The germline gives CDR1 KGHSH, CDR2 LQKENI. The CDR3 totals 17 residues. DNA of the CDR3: TGTGCCAGCTCACCACCGTCCAGGGGTGCAGCTAATGAAAAACTGTTTTTT. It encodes CASSPPSRGAANEKLFF.

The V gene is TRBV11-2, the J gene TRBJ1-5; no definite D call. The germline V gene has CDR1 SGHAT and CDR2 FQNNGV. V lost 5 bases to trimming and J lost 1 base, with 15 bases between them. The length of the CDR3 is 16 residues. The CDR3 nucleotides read TGTGCCAGCAGCGTAGGAGCGGCTCCCAGCAATCAGCCCCAGCATTTT. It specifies CASSVGAAPSNQPQHF.

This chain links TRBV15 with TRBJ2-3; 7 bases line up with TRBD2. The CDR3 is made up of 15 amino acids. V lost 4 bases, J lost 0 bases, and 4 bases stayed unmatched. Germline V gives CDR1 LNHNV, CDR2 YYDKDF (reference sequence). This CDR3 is CATSTLAVSTDTQYF. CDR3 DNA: TGTGCCACCAGCACCCTAGCGGTTAGCACAGATACGCAGTATTTT.

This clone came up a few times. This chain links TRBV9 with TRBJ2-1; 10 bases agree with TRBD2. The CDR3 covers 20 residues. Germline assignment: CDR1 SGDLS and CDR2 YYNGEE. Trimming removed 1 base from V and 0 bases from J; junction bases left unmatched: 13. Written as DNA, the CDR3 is TGTGCCAGCAGCGTAAAGCCCGGGACTAGCGTGTTGAGCTCCTACAATGAGCAGTTCTTC. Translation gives CASSVKPGTSVLSSYNEQFF.

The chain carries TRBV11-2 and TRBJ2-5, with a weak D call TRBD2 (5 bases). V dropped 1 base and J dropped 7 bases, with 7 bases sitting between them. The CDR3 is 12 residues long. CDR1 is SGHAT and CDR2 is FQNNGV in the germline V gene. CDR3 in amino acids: CASSLGSGTQYF. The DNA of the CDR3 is TGTGCCAGCAGCTTAGGGAGCGGGACCCAGTACTTC.

CDR3 in amino acids: CASSTTTSGVSDEQFF. DNA for the CDR3: TGTGCCAGCAGCACCACGACTAGCGGGGTTAGTGATGAGCAGTTCTTC. The V call is TRBV5-5, the J call TRBJ2-1, with 11 nucleotides matching TRBD2. The trim removed 4 bases at V and 8 bases at J, leaving 11 bases unmatched. The CDR3 contains 16 residues. In germline, CDR1 is SGHKS, CDR2 YYEKEE (reference sequence).

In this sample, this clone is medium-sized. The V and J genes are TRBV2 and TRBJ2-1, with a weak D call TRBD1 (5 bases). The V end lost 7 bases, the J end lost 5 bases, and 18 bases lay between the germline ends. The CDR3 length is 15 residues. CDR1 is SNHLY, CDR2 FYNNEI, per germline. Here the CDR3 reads CASTDHSGLNNEQFF. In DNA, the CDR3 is TGTGCCAGCACCGATCATTCAGGGTTAAACAATGAGCAGTTCTTC.

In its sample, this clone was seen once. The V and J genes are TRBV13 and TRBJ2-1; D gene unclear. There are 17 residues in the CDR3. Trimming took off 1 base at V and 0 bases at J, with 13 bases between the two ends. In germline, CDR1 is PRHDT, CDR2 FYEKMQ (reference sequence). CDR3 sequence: CASSLALLTSSYNEQFF. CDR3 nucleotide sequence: TGTGCCAGCAGCTTAGCGTTGCTCACAAGCTCCTACAATGAGCAGTTCTTC. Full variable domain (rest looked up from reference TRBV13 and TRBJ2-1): AAGVIQSPRHLIKEKRETATLKCYPIPRHDTVYWYQQGPGQDPQFLISFYEKMQSDKGSIPDRFSAQQFSDYHSELNMSSLELGDSALYFCASSLALLTSSYNEQFFGPGTRLTVL.

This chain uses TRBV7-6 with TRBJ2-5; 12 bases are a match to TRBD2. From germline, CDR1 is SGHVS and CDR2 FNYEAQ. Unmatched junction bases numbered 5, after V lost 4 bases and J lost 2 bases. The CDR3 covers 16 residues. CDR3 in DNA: TGTGCCAGCAGCTATACTGGACTAGCGGGACAAGAGACCCAGTACTTC. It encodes CASSYTGLAGQETQYF.

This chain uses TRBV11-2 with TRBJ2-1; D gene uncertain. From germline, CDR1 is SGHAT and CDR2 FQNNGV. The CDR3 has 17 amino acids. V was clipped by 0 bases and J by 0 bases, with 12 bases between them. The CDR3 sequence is CASSLDRTLSSYNEQFF. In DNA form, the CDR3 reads TGTGCCAGCAGCTTAGATCGAACATTAAGCTCCTACAATGAGCAGTTCTTC.

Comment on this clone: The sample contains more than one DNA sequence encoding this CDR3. The CDR3, as DNA: TGTGCCAGCAGCTTGGGGCAGGGGAATTCACCCCTCCACTTT. Protein: CASSLGQGNSPLHF. The genes are TRBV5-4 and TRBJ1-6, with D perhaps TRBD1 (6 bases). V was trimmed by 0 bases and J by 7 bases, leaving 8 bases between them. The CDR3 is made up of 14 amino acids. Germline V CDR1 and CDR2: SGHNT, YYREEE (reference sequence).

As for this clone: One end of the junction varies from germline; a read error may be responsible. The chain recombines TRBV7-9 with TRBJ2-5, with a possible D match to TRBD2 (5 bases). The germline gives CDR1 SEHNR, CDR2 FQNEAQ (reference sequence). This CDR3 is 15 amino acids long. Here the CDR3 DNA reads TGTTCCAGCAGCTTAGTTGGCGGAGGACAAGAGACCCAGTACTTC. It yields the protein CSSSLVGGGQETQYF.

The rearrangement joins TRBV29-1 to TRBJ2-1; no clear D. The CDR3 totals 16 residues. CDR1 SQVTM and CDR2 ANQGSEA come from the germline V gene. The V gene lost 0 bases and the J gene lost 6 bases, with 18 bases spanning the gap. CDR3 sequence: CSVEDRLSRSGNEQFF. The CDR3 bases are TGCAGCGTTGAAGATCGGTTGAGCCGATCGGGCAATGAGCAGTTCTTC.

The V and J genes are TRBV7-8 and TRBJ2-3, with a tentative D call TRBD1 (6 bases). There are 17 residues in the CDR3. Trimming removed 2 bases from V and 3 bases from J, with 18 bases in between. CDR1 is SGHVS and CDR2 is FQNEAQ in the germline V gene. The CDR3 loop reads CASSLPRSGRGTDTQYF. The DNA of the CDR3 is TGTGCCAGCAGCTTACCCCGGTCAGGAAGGGGGACAGATACGCAGTATTTT.

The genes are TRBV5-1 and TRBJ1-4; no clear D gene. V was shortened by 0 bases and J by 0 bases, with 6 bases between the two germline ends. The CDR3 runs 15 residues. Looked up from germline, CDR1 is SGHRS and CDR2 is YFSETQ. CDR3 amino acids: CASSLDQATNEKLFF. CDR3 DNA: TGCGCCAGCAGCTTGGATCAGGCAACTAATGAAAAACTGTTTTTT.

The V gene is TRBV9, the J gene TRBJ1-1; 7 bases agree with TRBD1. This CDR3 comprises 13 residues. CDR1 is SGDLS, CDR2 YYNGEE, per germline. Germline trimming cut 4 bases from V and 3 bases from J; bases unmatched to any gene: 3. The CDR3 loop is CASSTGEYTEAFF. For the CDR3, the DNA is TGTGCCAGCAGCACAGGGGAATACACTGAAGCTTTCTTT.

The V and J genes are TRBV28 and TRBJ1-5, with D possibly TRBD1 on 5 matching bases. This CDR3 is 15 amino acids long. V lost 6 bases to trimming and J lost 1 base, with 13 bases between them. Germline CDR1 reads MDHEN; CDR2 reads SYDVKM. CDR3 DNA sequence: TGTGCCAGCAGCCCCGCAGGGTCAAGCAATCAGCCCCAGCATTTT. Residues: CASSPAGSSNQPQHF.

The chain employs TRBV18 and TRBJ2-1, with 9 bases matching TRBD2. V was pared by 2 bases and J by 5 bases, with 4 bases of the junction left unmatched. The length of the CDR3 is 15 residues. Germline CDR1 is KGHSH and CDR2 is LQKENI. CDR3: CASSPGSSGDNEQFF. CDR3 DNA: TGTGCCAGCTCACCAGGCTCTAGCGGGGACAATGAGCAGTTCTTC.

The CDR3 region is CASSLQGYTEAFF. The CDR3 region has the DNA TGTGCCAGTAGTCTTCAGGGTTACACTGAAGCTTTCTTT. This chain links TRBV19 with TRBJ1-1; tentatively, D is TRBD1 (5 bases). The V end lost 5 bases, the J end lost 3 bases, and 10 bases lay between the germline ends. The CDR3 covers 13 residues. Germline V gene data show CDR1 as LNHDA and CDR2 as SQIVND (reference sequence).

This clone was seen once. In DNA, the CDR3 is TGTGCCAGCAGCCCGACAGGGGGCGCCGGCTATGGCTACACCTTC. It yields the protein CASSPTGGAGYGYTF. The chain combines TRBV5-6 with TRBJ1-2; 10 bases map to TRBD1. The CDR3 covers 15 residues. Germline-derived CDR1 and CDR2 are SGHDT and YYEEEE. Trimming at V came to 4 bases and at J to 4 bases, leaving 7 bases not matched to a gene.

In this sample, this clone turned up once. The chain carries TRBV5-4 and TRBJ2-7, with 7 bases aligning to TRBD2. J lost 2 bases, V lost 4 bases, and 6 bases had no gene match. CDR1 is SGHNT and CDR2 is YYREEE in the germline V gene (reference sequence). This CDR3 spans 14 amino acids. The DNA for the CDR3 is TGTGCCAGCAGCCTCCGGGGGAGGGCCTACGAGCAGTACTTC. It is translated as CASSLRGRAYEQYF.

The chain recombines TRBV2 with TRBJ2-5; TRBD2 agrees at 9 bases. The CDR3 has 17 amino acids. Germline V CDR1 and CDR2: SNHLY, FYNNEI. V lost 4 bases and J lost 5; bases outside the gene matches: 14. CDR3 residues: CASSVGVGGRARETQYF. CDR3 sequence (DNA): TGTGCCAGCAGTGTGGGGGTCGGCGGGAGGGCCCGGGAGACCCAGTACTTC.